The table lists the clone carrying this T cell receptor (beta chain) with many counts. Its matching antigen is unknown. This CDR3 has 12 residues. Germline assignment: CDR1 DFQATT and CDR2 SNEGSKA (reference sequence). V was cut by 4 bases and J by 2 bases, with 8 bases left in between. TCRdb redid the calling of the 5' RACE reads with MiXCR, one entry per CDR3 protein. The sample yields about 240,000 distinct CDR3 sequences, about 10% seen once. These data belong to a study of identical twins. Broader study findings: Monozygotic twin pairs showed more out-of-frame TCR alpha sharing than models estimated. Carriage of fewer insertions was seen in abundant cord blood beta clonotypes, whereas memory repertoires showed none.

The sequencing sample was made of memory T cells sorted from blood. This chain uses TRBV20-1 with TRBJ1-2; perhaps TRBD1 as D (5 bases). This TCR derives from a man aged 50-60 years in good health. The CDR3 loop reads CSAISGNYGYTF. CDR3 sequence (DNA): TGCAGTGCTATATCAGGGAACTATGGCTACACCTTC.